The entry that follows covers one T cell receptor (beta chain) sequence. Its antigen remains unidentified. This entry belongs to a study of PD-1 blockade in classical Hodgkin lymphoma. Study-wide background: The nivolumab dose that patients received was 3 mg/kg, given intravenously every 2 weeks. General study points: Before treatment, TCR diversity in newly diagnosed patients was reportedly lower than in healthy donors. Any patient who commenced nivolumab under 1 year after ASCT was excluded.

Described time point: cycle 4 day 1 (C4D1), after 5 to 7 weeks of nivolumab. With no exception, relapse followed autologous stem cell transplantation in all patients, and brentuximab vedotin exposure varied. The data were produced by immunoSEQ multiplex PCR, yet TCRdb's version contains in-frame clones alone and is incomplete. Among 40,000 to 55,000 clones listed, approximately 80% were seen once. Sequenced here: peripheral blood mononuclear cells (PBMCs), sampled before the fourth cycle of nivolumab. The TCR sequence derives from a human donor with classical Hodgkin lymphoma.

The CDR3 reads CASSYSWNTEAFF. CDR3 DNA: TGTGCCAGCAGTTATTCTTGGAACACTGAAGCTTTCTTT. The chain links TRBV6-6 to TRBJ1-1, with D uncertain. Germline values: CDR1 MNHNY, CDR2 SVGAGI (reference sequence). CDR3 length: 13 amino acids. With 3 bases removed from V and 1 base from J, the gap between germline ends came to 6 bases.